This TCR beta chain was profiled in a study of blood T cell repertoires in COVID-19. Study in general: The cDNA or gDNA used as material had been derived from T cells, B-cell-depleted T cells, or PBMCs.

CDR3 length equals 15 residues. V lost 0 bases and J 0 bases, leaving 8 bases between the germline ends. The data were produced by immunoSEQ multiplex PCR, yet TCRdb's version contains in-frame clones alone and is incomplete. The data hold 65,000 to 85,000 clones, with 75% to 85% observed a single time. The TCR originated in a woman older than 75 with active or convalescent COVID-19. Sequencing input: peripheral blood. This chain uses TRBV5-3 with TRBJ2-3; the D gene is possibly TRBD2 (6 bases). TRBV5-3 is classed as an ORF, of uncertain function. The CDR3: CARSLGEASTDTQYF. CDR3 coding DNA: TGTGCCAGAAGCTTGGGGGAGGCTAGCACAGATACGCAGTATTTT.